Listed below are T cell receptor beta chains from one sample, sequenced in a study of OX40 agonist ivuxolimab in advanced cancers. TCRdb's copy holds only in-frame clones and misses some; the assay was immunoSEQ multiplex PCR. This sample has 55,000 to 70,000 clones, with approximately 80% found just once. The input for sequencing was CD4+ or CD8+ T cells sorted from blood, taken in a trial of the OX40 agonist ivuxolimab. These receptor sequences come from an adult with an advanced solid tumor such as melanoma, head and neck, liver or kidney cancer. Both conserved end residues are part of each CDR3. The D gene is left open where the match is weak. Size is stated for part of the rows, as once, few or many counts, or as a class when the clone is expanded.

clone size: -
D gene: TRBD1
J gene: TRBJ1-4
V gene: TRBV7-9
CDR3 protein: CASSLGQGVNEKLFF
CDR3 DNA: TGTGCCAGCAGCCTCGGACAGGGAGTGAATGAAAAACTGTTTTTT

clone size: -
D gene: -
J gene: TRBJ2-1
V gene: TRBV11-2
CDR3 protein: CASSSPPGGPYNEQFF
CDR3 DNA: TGTGCCAGCAGCTCGCCCCCCGGGGGGCCATACAATGAGCAGTTCTTC

clone size: once
D gene: -
J gene: TRBJ1-3
V gene: TRBV14
CDR3 protein: CASSQDHGWAGNTIYF
CDR3 DNA: TGTGCCAGCAGCCAAGATCACGGGTGGGCTGGAAACACCATATATTTT

clone size: -
D gene: -
J gene: TRBJ1-1
V gene: TRBV28
CDR3 protein: CASTQGRVDTEAFF
CDR3 DNA: TGTGCCAGCACCCAGGGCAGGGTGGACACTGAAGCTTTCTTT

clone size: -
D gene: -
J gene: TRBJ1-1
V gene: TRBV6-1
CDR3 protein: CASSVSTLEAFF
CDR3 DNA: TGTGCCAGCAGTGTATCGACTTTGGAAGCTTTCTTT

clone size: -
D gene: -
J gene: TRBJ1-1
V gene: TRBV6-1
CDR3 protein: CASSTPSNTEAFF
CDR3 DNA: TGTGCCAGCAGTACCCCTTCGAACACTGAAGCTTTCTTT

clone size: -
D gene: -
J gene: TRBJ1-1
V gene: TRBV28
CDR3 protein: CASSLLGQASTEAFF
CDR3 DNA: TGTGCCAGCAGTTTATTGGGCCAGGCCTCCACTGAAGCTTTCTTT

clone size: -
D gene: -
J gene: TRBJ2-3
V gene: TRBV15
CDR3 protein: CATSNGGGTNTQYF
CDR3 DNA: TGTGCCACCAGCAATGGGGGGGGGACAAATACGCAGTATTTT

clone size: -
D gene: -
J gene: TRBJ2-6
V gene: TRBV5-1
CDR3 protein: CASIKWSGTGANVLTF
CDR3 DNA: TGCGCCAGCATAAAATGGTCGGGGACGGGGGCCAACGTCCTGACTTTC

clone size: once
D gene: -
J gene: TRBJ1-2
V gene: TRBV19
CDR3 protein: CASNPGWERGDGYTF
CDR3 DNA: TGTGCCAGTAACCCCGGGTGGGAGAGGGGCGATGGCTACACCTTC

clone size: -
D gene: TRBD2
J gene: TRBJ2-3
V gene: TRBV5-1
CDR3 protein: CASSRVSGGSTDTQYF
CDR3 DNA: TGCGCCAGCAGTCGGGTTAGCGGGGGGTCCACAGATACGCAGTATTTT

clone size: few
D gene: -
J gene: TRBJ1-6
V gene: TRBV18
CDR3 protein: CASSPRQLESPLHF
CDR3 DNA: TGTGCCAGCTCACCACGACAGCTAGAATCACCCCTCCACTTT

clone size: -
D gene: -
J gene: TRBJ2-3
V gene: TRBV19
CDR3 protein: CASNRGFSTDTQYF
CDR3 DNA: TGTGCCAGTAACCGGGGTTTTTCGACAGATACGCAGTATTTT

clone size: -
D gene: -
J gene: TRBJ2-3
V gene: TRBV5-1
CDR3 protein: CASSSGGQSTDTQYF
CDR3 DNA: TGCGCCAGCAGCTCCGGGGGGCAGAGCACAGATACGCAGTATTTT

clone size: few
D gene: TRBD2
J gene: TRBJ2-3
V gene: TRBV4-1
CDR3 protein: CASTLAGGSTDTQYF
CDR3 DNA: TGCGCCAGCACCCTAGCGGGGGGTAGCACAGATACGCAGTATTTT

clone size: -
D gene: TRBD1
J gene: TRBJ1-1
V gene: TRBV11-2
CDR3 protein: CASSAQGARRTEAFF
CDR3 DNA: TGTGCCAGCAGCGCGCAGGGGGCGCGAAGAACTGAAGCTTTCTTT

clone size: -
D gene: TRBD2
J gene: TRBJ2-7
V gene: TRBV5-1
CDR3 protein: CASSSGLAEPLSEQYF
CDR3 DNA: TGCGCCAGCAGTTCTGGACTAGCGGAGCCCCTCTCCGAGCAGTACTTC

clone size: -
D gene: TRBD1
J gene: TRBJ1-2
V gene: TRBV19
CDR3 protein: CASSSRDRGGGYTF
CDR3 DNA: TGTGCCAGTAGTTCCCGGGACAGGGGAGGAGGCTACACCTTC

clone size: -
D gene: -
J gene: TRBJ2-3
V gene: TRBV27
CDR3 protein: CARPPGLAAGATDTQYF
CDR3 DNA: TGTGCCAGACCCCCCGGGCTGGCGGCAGGGGCGACAGATACGCAGTATTTT

clone size: -
D gene: -
J gene: TRBJ1-1
V gene: TRBV9
CDR3 protein: CASSGRLNTEAFF
CDR3 DNA: TGTGCCAGCAGCGGGAGACTCAACACTGAAGCTTTCTTT

clone size: -
D gene: -
J gene: TRBJ1-5
V gene: TRBV19
CDR3 protein: CASSIQGKGNQPQHF
CDR3 DNA: TGTGCCAGTAGTATACAGGGGAAAGGCAATCAGCCCCAGCATTTT

clone size: -
D gene: -
J gene: TRBJ1-1
V gene: TRBV6-5
CDR3 protein: CASSPRGSEGVAFF
CDR3 DNA: TGTGCCAGCAGCCCACGGGGCTCCGAAGGGGTAGCTTTCTTT

clone size: -
D gene: TRBD2
J gene: TRBJ2-1
V gene: TRBV5-4
CDR3 protein: CASSLSGGALYNEQFF
CDR3 DNA: TGTGCCAGCAGCTTGAGCGGGGGGGCCCTCTACAATGAGCAGTTCTTC

clone size: few
D gene: -
J gene: TRBJ1-1
V gene: TRBV28
CDR3 protein: CASKGVGNTEAFF
CDR3 DNA: TGTGCCAGCAAGGGGGTGGGGAACACTGAAGCTTTCTTT

clone size: -
D gene: -
J gene: TRBJ2-7
V gene: TRBV6-1
CDR3 protein: CASTWIYEQYF
CDR3 DNA: TGTGCCAGCACCTGGATCTACGAGCAGTACTTC

clone size: -
D gene: -
J gene: TRBJ2-7
V gene: TRBV4-1
CDR3 protein: CASSQEPSRQPSSYEQYF
CDR3 DNA: TGCGCCAGCAGCCAAGAACCCTCGAGACAGCCGAGCTCCTACGAGCAGTACTTC

clone size: -
D gene: -
J gene: TRBJ1-5
V gene: TRBV6-6
CDR3 protein: CASSVLGGSQPQHF
CDR3 DNA: TGTGCCAGCAGTGTTTTGGGGGGGAGTCAGCCCCAGCATTTT

clone size: -
D gene: TRBD1
J gene: TRBJ2-7
V gene: TRBV18
CDR3 protein: CASSRDSAYEQYF
CDR3 DNA: TGTGCCAGCTCGAGGGACAGCGCCTACGAGCAGTACTTC

clone size: -
D gene: -
J gene: TRBJ1-1
V gene: TRBV21-1
CDR3 protein: CASSKEEGNGGMNTEAFF
CDR3 DNA: TGTGCCAGCAGCAAAGAGGAAGGGAACGGAGGGATGAACACTGAAGCTTTCTTT

clone size: -
D gene: TRBD2
J gene: TRBJ2-3
V gene: TRBV4-1
CDR3 protein: CASSRVLRGGPADTQYF
CDR3 DNA: TGCGCCAGCAGCCGAGTGTTGCGGGGGGGCCCCGCAGATACGCAGTATTTT

clone size: -
D gene: TRBD1
J gene: TRBJ2-3
V gene: TRBV28
CDR3 protein: CASSPRGQGTDTQYF
CDR3 DNA: TGTGCCAGCAGTCCGCGGGGACAGGGCACAGATACGCAGTATTTT

clone size: once
D gene: -
J gene: TRBJ1-6
V gene: TRBV10-3
CDR3 protein: CAISESGVGDSPLHF
CDR3 DNA: TGTGCCATCAGTGAGTCCGGGGTCGGAGATTCACCCCTCCACTTT

clone size: -
D gene: TRBD1
J gene: TRBJ2-7
V gene: TRBV5-1
CDR3 protein: CASSSARDRGLLVTEQYF
CDR3 DNA: TGCGCCAGCAGCTCGGCCCGGGACAGGGGGCTCTTGGTTACCGAGCAGTACTTC

clone size: -
D gene: -
J gene: TRBJ2-1
V gene: TRBV7-8
CDR3 protein: CASSLPRRDEQFF
CDR3 DNA: TGTGCCAGCAGCTTACCAAGGAGGGACGAGCAGTTCTTC

clone size: -
D gene: TRBD2
J gene: TRBJ2-5
V gene: TRBV11-3
CDR3 protein: CASSSRGTMETQYF
CDR3 DNA: TGTGCCAGCAGCTCCCGGGGGACTATGGAGACCCAGTACTTC

clone size: -
D gene: -
J gene: TRBJ2-3
V gene: TRBV11-2
CDR3 protein: CASSLGAATSTDTQYF
CDR3 DNA: TGTGCCAGCAGCTTAGGCGCGGCAACTAGCACAGATACGCAGTATTTT

clone size: -
D gene: -
J gene: TRBJ2-1
V gene: TRBV5-1
CDR3 protein: CASSSEPGSYNEQFF
CDR3 DNA: TGCGCCAGCAGCTCCGAACCCGGCTCCTACAATGAGCAGTTCTTC

clone size: -
D gene: -
J gene: TRBJ1-1
V gene: TRBV7-9
CDR3 protein: CASSPDDTEAFF
CDR3 DNA: TGTGCCAGCAGCCCCGACGACACTGAAGCTTTCTTT

clone size: -
D gene: -
J gene: TRBJ2-5
V gene: TRBV9
CDR3 protein: CASSTHGGASGEQYF
CDR3 DNA: TGTGCCAGCAGCACCCACGGGGGCGCCTCGGGGGAGCAGTACTTC

clone size: -
D gene: -
J gene: TRBJ2-5
V gene: TRBV25-1
CDR3 protein: CASQEGSETQYF
CDR3 DNA: TGTGCCAGCCAGGAAGGGTCAGAGACCCAGTACTTC

clone size: -
D gene: -
J gene: TRBJ2-3
V gene: TRBV12-5
CDR3 protein: CASGRPTDTQYF
CDR3 DNA: TGTGCTAGTGGCAGGCCCACAGATACGCAGTATTTT

clone size: -
D gene: -
J gene: TRBJ2-7
V gene: TRBV14
CDR3 protein: CASSQEIGRYEQYF
CDR3 DNA: TGTGCCAGCAGCCAAGAAATAGGCAGATACGAGCAGTACTTC

clone size: -
D gene: -
J gene: TRBJ1-5
V gene: TRBV27
CDR3 protein: CASTADRPGNQPQHF
CDR3 DNA: TGTGCCAGCACCGCCGACAGGCCTGGCAATCAGCCCCAGCATTTT

clone size: -
D gene: -
J gene: TRBJ1-1
V gene: TRBV10-3
CDR3 protein: CAISPEGVHTEAFF
CDR3 DNA: TGTGCCATCAGTCCAGAGGGGGTTCACACTGAAGCTTTCTTT